The 24 T cell receptor beta chains below were found in one sample sequenced in a study of blood T cell repertoires in COVID-19. Using immunoSEQ multiplex PCR, the repertoire was profiled, and TCRdb retains in-frame clones only, with some absent. The repertoire holds 100,000 to 110,000 clones, with roughly 79% as singletons. The sequenced material came from peripheral blood. These receptors were taken from a man in his 70s with active or convalescent COVID-19.

In nucleotides, the CDR3 is TGTGCCAGCAGTTTATTTCGGGATTATCAGCCCCAGCATTTT. It encodes CASSLFRDYQPQHF. The genes are TRBV28 and TRBJ1-5; D is ambiguous. Deletions cut 1 base from V and 5 bases from J, with 9 bases between. The CDR3 has 14 residues. Germline assignment: CDR1 MDHEN and CDR2 SYDVKM. Supplemented by reference TRBV28 and TRBJ1-5, the full variable domain reads DVKVTQSSRYLVKRTGEKVFLECVQDMDHENMFWYRQDPGLGLRLIYFSYDVKMKEKGDIPEGYSVSREKKERFSLILESASTNQTSMYLCASSLFRDYQPQHFGDGTRLSIL.

The chain combines TRBV2 with TRBJ2-7; D not certain. The germline CDR1 and CDR2 sequences are SNHLY and FYNNEI. V lost 6 bases and J lost 1, with 13 bases in between. The CDR3 contains 14 residues. The CDR3 sequence is CASSTLGSSYEQYF. The CDR3 DNA follows: TGTGCCAGCAGCACCCTGGGCAGTTCCTACGAGCAGTACTTC. The full variable domain, rest sourced from reference TRBV2 and TRBJ2-7, is EPEVTQTPSHQVTQMGQEVILRCVPISNHLYFYWYRQILGQKVEFLVSFYNNEISEKSEIFDDQFSVERPDGSNFTLKIRSTKLEDSAMYFCASSTLGSSYEQYFGPGTRLTVT.

This clone was observed once. CDR3 protein: CAWSVQGPNTDTQYF. The CDR3 coding sequence is TGTGCCTGGAGTGTCCAGGGGCCGAACACAGATACGCAGTATTTT. V and J are TRBV30 and TRBJ2-3; D may be TRBD1 (6 bases). The germline V and J ends were trimmed by 0 bases and 2 bases, with 12 bases remaining between them. The CDR3 loop spans 15 amino acids. CDR1 GTSNPN and CDR2 SVGIG come from the germline V gene (reference sequence).

The chain employs TRBV9 and TRBJ2-1; 8 nucleotides align to TRBD2. CDR3 size: 16 residues. Trimming removed 3 bases from V and 0 bases from J; junction bases left unmatched: 5. Looked up from germline, CDR1 is SGDLS and CDR2 is YYNGEE. The CDR3 nucleotides read TGTGCCAGCAGCGGAGCAGGACTAGCCTCCTACAATGAGCAGTTCTTC. This translates into CASSGAGLASYNEQFF.

The CDR3 loop reads CASPRQNTGELFF. The CDR3, as DNA: TGTGCCAGCCCGAGACAGAACACCGGGGAGCTGTTTTTT. The chain joins TRBV3-1 (or the pseudogene TRBV3-2) to TRBJ2-2; D remains ambiguous. CDR1 is LGHDT and CDR2 is YNNKEL in the germline V gene (reference sequence). V shed 8 bases and J shed 1 base, with 8 bases lying between them. This CDR3 has 13 amino acids.

This clone has a single count. The V gene is TRBV24-1, the J gene TRBJ2-1, with TRBD2 matching 9 bases. CDR1 KGHDR and CDR2 SFDVKD come from the germline V gene. The CDR3 has 17 residues. V was clipped by 1 base and J by 3 bases; unmatched bases: 6. The CDR3 DNA is TGTGCCACCAGTGATTTTGCTAGCGGGACCGGCTACAATGAGCAGTTCTTC. This encodes CATSDFASGTGYNEQFF.

The V call is TRBV18, the J call TRBJ2-7; 10 bases are a match to TRBD2. In germline, CDR1 is KGHSH, CDR2 LQKENI. There are 16 residues in the CDR3. Trimming at V came to 0 bases and at J to 3 bases, leaving 5 bases not matched to a gene. CDR3: CASSPPSGRADYEQYF. DNA of the CDR3: TGTGCCAGCTCACCACCGAGCGGGAGGGCCGACTACGAGCAGTACTTC.

The V call is TRBV15, the J call TRBJ1-2; D is unresolved. Trimming took off 3 bases at V and 2 bases at J, with 7 bases between the two ends. This CDR3 region has 13 residues. Per germline, CDR1 LNHNV and CDR2 YYDKDF (reference sequence). The DNA for the CDR3 is TGTGCCACCAGCAGGACGGGGAACTATGGCTACACCTTC. Its protein is CATSRTGNYGYTF.

The J gene is TRBJ1-2, the V gene TRBV7-9; D gene ambiguous. V dropped 7 bases and J dropped 4 bases, with 22 bases sitting between them. CDR3 length equals 16 residues. From germline, CDR1 is SEHNR and CDR2 FQNEAQ (reference sequence). The CDR3: CASTHTITSAFYGYTF. The DNA for the CDR3 is TGTGCCAGCACTCATACTATAACCTCGGCCTTCTATGGCTACACCTTC.

V usage is TRBV4-2 and J usage is TRBJ1-6; D is unresolved. Germline assignment: CDR1 LGHNA and CDR2 YNFKEQ. V lost 4 bases, J lost 0 bases, and 13 bases lay in between. The CDR3 extends over 17 amino acids. The CDR3 DNA follows: TGTGCCAGCAGCCGAGTCTTGCCTCGCTCCTATAATTCACCCCTCCACTTT. Translation gives CASSRVLPRSYNSPLHF.

The chain is built from TRBV6-1 and TRBJ2-2; maybe TRBD2 (5 bases). The germline V gene has CDR1 MNHNS and CDR2 SASEGT. The CDR3 totals 14 residues. V lost 8 bases and J lost 5, with 15 bases in between. CDR3 sequence: CASLGSSRTGELFF. CDR3 nucleotide sequence: TGTGCCAGCTTGGGGAGTTCGAGGACCGGGGAGCTGTTTTTT.

The chain has TRBV6-5 and TRBJ1-5; tentatively, D is TRBD1 (5 bases). The CDR3 has 16 amino acids. The germline V gene has CDR1 MNHEY and CDR2 SVGAGI. The V end was cut by 4 bases, the J end by 5 bases, with 18 bases between. The CDR3 is CASSSTVGWGDQPQHF. CDR3 nucleotides: TGTGCCAGCAGTTCCACCGTAGGATGGGGGGATCAGCCCCAGCATTTT.

The J gene is TRBJ1-1, the V gene TRBV24-1, with 8 bases fitting TRBD1. Germline lookup yields CDR1 KGHDR and CDR2 SFDVKD. The V segment lost 4 bases and the J segment 9 bases; nucleotides outside the gene matches: 6. The CDR3 loop spans 13 amino acids. CDR3 region: CATSDQTGAKAFF. CDR3 coding DNA: TGTGCCACCAGTGACCAGACAGGGGCTAAAGCTTTCTTT.

V usage is TRBV7-9 and J usage is TRBJ2-7, with 8 bases lining up with TRBD1. This CDR3 is 18 amino acids long. Germline V gene data show CDR1 as SEHNR and CDR2 as FQNEAQ (reference sequence). The V and J ends lost 4 bases and 0 bases, in that order; junction bases with no gene match: 14. Written as DNA, the CDR3 is TGTGCCAGCAGCTCCACGACTCTGGACAGGGCTGACTCCTACGAGCAGTACTTC. This sequence encodes CASSSTTLDRADSYEQYF.

V gene TRBV27 combines with J gene TRBJ1-5; TRBD1 might be the D (5 bases). The CDR3 extends over 14 amino acids. Trimming removed 3 bases from V and 9 bases from J, with 15 bases in between. Germline V CDR1 and CDR2: MNHEY, SMNVEV (reference sequence). The CDR3 here is CASSFRARGGPQHF. CDR3 DNA: TGTGCCAGCAGTTTCCGGGCCCGGGGGGGGCCCCAGCATTTT.

This clone was observed a single time. This sequence joins TRBV20-1 and TRBJ2-7, with D perhaps matching TRBD1 (5 bases). The V end lost 5 bases, the J end lost 4 bases, and 9 bases lay between the germline ends. This CDR3 contains 11 residues. Germline V gene lookup returns CDR1 DFQATT and CDR2 SNEGSKA (reference sequence). CDR3 DNA sequence: TGCAGTGCTCATCAGGGTTACGAGCAGTACTTC. This encodes CSAHQGYEQYF.

The chain uses TRBV19 and TRBJ2-3, with a weak D call TRBD2 (6 bases). Trimming removed 7 bases from V and 1 base from J, with 12 bases in between. The CDR3 contains 14 residues. Looked up from germline, CDR1 is LNHDA and CDR2 is SQIVND (reference sequence). CDR3 sequence (DNA): TGTGCCAGTAATCTGGACTATCGCACAGATACGCAGTATTTT. This encodes CASNLDYRTDTQYF.

A word on this clone: The germline gene is not matched at one end of the junction; a read error may be the cause. The chain carries TRBV25-1 and TRBJ2-1; 9 nucleotides agree with TRBD1. Germline CDR1 is MGHDK and CDR2 is SYGVNS. The CDR3 runs to 13 residues. The CDR3, as DNA: TGTGCCAGCAGTGAAGTTGGACAGGGGCTCAGGCTCTTC. This encodes CASSEVGQGLRLF.

This clone has only a few counts. This chain uses TRBV3-1 (or the pseudogene TRBV3-2) with TRBJ2-7; 12 nucleotides match TRBD2. The CDR3 has 18 amino acids. Germline V gene data show CDR1 as LGHDT and CDR2 as YNNKEL (reference sequence). Trimming took 4 bases from V and 0 from J; bases not matched to a gene: 10. The CDR3 nucleotides read TGTGCCAGCAGCCTGGGAGGGCTAGCGGGGGGGGTCTCCTACGAGCAGTACTTC. It translates to CASSLGGLAGGVSYEQYF.

The rearrangement uses TRBV15 and TRBJ2-2, with TRBD1 matching over 7 bases. In germline, CDR1 is LNHNV, CDR2 YYDKDF (reference sequence). This CDR3 spans 15 amino acids. The trim removed 6 bases at V and 7 bases at J, leaving 11 bases unmatched. Written as DNA, the CDR3 is TGTGCCACCAGTAGGGAGACAGGGACCGGCGGGGAGCTGTTTTTT. Encoded protein: CATSRETGTGGELFF. The full variable domain, rest sourced from reference TRBV15 and TRBJ2-2, is DAMVIQNPRYQVTQFGKPVTLSCSQTLNHNVMYWYQQKSSQAPKLLFHYYDKDFNNEADTPDNFQSRRPNTSFCFLDIRSPGLGDTAMYLCATSRETGTGGELFFGEGSRLTVL.

The chain employs TRBV15 and TRBJ1-1; TRBD1 is a possible D gene (5 bases). Per the germline V gene, CDR1 is LNHNV and CDR2 is YYDKDF (reference sequence). V dropped 0 bases and J dropped 1 base, with 15 bases sitting between them. The CDR3 length is 17 residues. The chain's CDR3 is CATSRDHAGGKNTEAFF. The CDR3 DNA reads TGTGCCACCAGCAGAGATCATGCCGGGGGAAAGAACACTGAAGCTTTCTTT.

The chain combines TRBV7-2 with TRBJ2-7; possibly TRBD2 for D (5 bases). Deletions cut 3 bases from V and 5 bases from J, with 23 bases between. The V gene's germline CDR1 is SGHTA and CDR2 FQGNSA. The CDR3 runs to 17 residues. The DNA of the CDR3 is TGTGCCAGCAGCTTCGGACTCGCGAGGCCAGAGGAACACGAGCAGTACTTC. This translates into CASSFGLARPEEHEQYF.

The V call is TRBV30, the J call TRBJ2-7; D perhaps matches TRBD2 (5 bases). V lost 3 bases, J lost 0 bases, and 9 bases lay in between. CDR3 length: 13 amino acids. In germline, CDR1 is GTSNPN, CDR2 SVGIG (reference sequence). The CDR3 sequence: CAWRDGGSYEQYF. The DNA of the CDR3 is TGTGCCTGGAGGGACGGAGGCTCCTACGAGCAGTACTTC.

The chain is built from TRBV9 and TRBJ1-3; no clear D gene. Trimming removed 3 bases at V and 8 bases at J, with 9 bases between. Germline CDR1 is SGDLS and CDR2 is YYNGEE. The CDR3 length is 12 residues. DNA for the CDR3: TGTGCCAGCAGCGCCACAGTGGACACCATATATTTT. This encodes CASSATVDTIYF.